This TCR beta chain was documented in a study of blood T cell repertoires in COVID-19. Assay used: immunoSEQ multiplex PCR; TCRdb lists only in-frame clones, some missing. The top ten hold approximately 6.7% of the sample, which has tens of thousands of clones, around 80% seen once. There are 16 residues in the CDR3. From germline, CDR1 is MDHEN and CDR2 SYDVKM. The V segment lost 6 bases and the J segment 2 bases; nucleotides outside the gene matches: 12. V gene TRBV28 combines with J gene TRBJ2-7; 8 bases are shared with TRBD1. This sequence was found in a man aged 50-59 years with active or convalescent COVID-19. The sequenced sample consisted of peripheral blood. The CDR3 loop is CASRGTGGVDPYEQYF. The DNA of the CDR3 is TGTGCCAGCAGGGGGACAGGCGGCGTCGACCCCTACGAGCAGTACTTC.